Listed below are T cell receptor beta chains from one sample, sequenced in a study of cytomegalovirus exposure and HLA in healthy donors. Clones were read by immunoSEQ multiplex PCR, and TCRdb kept only the in-frame ones, dropping some. The sample holds roughly 190,000 clones. Sequenced material: PBMCs. The receptors stem from a woman younger than 35 in good health and CMV-seropositive. Both conserved end residues are part of each CDR3. Fields, in order: V gene, D gene, J gene, CDR3 protein. A D gene is named only where the DNA matches it firmly.

>TRBV19|.|TRBJ1-1
CASSIVGGTEAFF
>TRBV19|.|TRBJ1-5
CASSISPNNQPQHF
>TRBV27|TRBD1|TRBJ2-5
CASSLWDSPQETQYF
>TRBV9|TRBD2|TRBJ2-1
CASSVGGGASYEQFF
>TRBV4-1|.|TRBJ2-3
CASSQVPRGGVDTQYF
>TRBV10-3|TRBD1|TRBJ1-1
CAISDSTGMNTEAFF
>TRBV9|TRBD1|TRBJ2-7
CASSVGGQASYEQYF
>TRBV5-4|TRBD1|TRBJ1-2
CASNDRVGGYTF
>TRBV4-1|.|TRBJ2-7
CASSPGADPPLHLYF
>TRBV15|TRBD1|TRBJ2-5
CATSRRQGSETQYF
>TRBV29-1|.|TRBJ1-2
CSVGVTAYNYGYTF
>TRBV5-1|.|TRBJ1-1
CASKSGAMNTEAFF
>TRBV2|.|TRBJ2-7
CASAVWSYEQYF
>TRBV7-9|.|TRBJ2-1
CAIRDSQSRSSYNEQFF
>TRBV7-8|.|TRBJ1-1
CASSPPSGFGAEAFF
>TRBV7-9|.|TRBJ1-3
CASSLGVIDTIYF
>TRBV10-3|.|TRBJ2-5
CAISDSETNRRETQYF
>TRBV13|.|TRBJ1-6
CASSHSGKYRSSYNSPLHF
>TRBV5-1|TRBD2|TRBJ2-1
CASSLEGLAGVEQFF
>TRBV4-3|TRBD1|TRBJ2-3
CASSQSTTGGSFLDTQYF
>TRBV20-1|.|TRBJ1-2
CSALLNGYTF
>TRBV5-4|.|TRBJ1-1
CASSKTGSGNTEAFF
>TRBV30|TRBD2|TRBJ2-3
CAWTLAGGHSTDTQYF
>TRBV14|TRBD2|TRBJ2-1
CASSHRGAGGYNEQFF
>TRBV2|TRBD1|TRBJ1-1
CASAQGATWTEAFF
>TRBV7-2|.|TRBJ1-5
CASTSASYSNQPQHF
>TRBV7-2|TRBD1|TRBJ1-5
CASTPFGTDRQPQHF
>TRBV5-6|.|TRBJ1-2
CASSLTTYGYTF
>TRBV10-3|TRBD1|TRBJ1-5
CAISESGTGSQPQHF
>TRBV21-1|.|TRBJ2-2
CASSRRYHREYTGELFF
>TRBV2|TRBD2|TRBJ2-1
CASSETSGGGEQFF
>TRBV5-4|.|TRBJ2-5
CASSSGPNRRGETQYF
>TRBV19|TRBD1|TRBJ1-1
CASLPWAGGVIEAFF
>TRBV5-1|.|TRBJ1-1
CASSLSGYGNTEAFF
>TRBV27|.|TRBJ1-1
CASIPQGGTEAFF
>TRBV5-4|.|TRBJ2-2
CASSLFQGSGELFF
>TRBV4-1|TRBD2|TRBJ2-1
CASSQDYPAGGPFNEQFF
>TRBV2|TRBD1|TRBJ2-7
CASSPGLRDRASYEQYF
>TRBV7-9|TRBD1|TRBJ2-7
CASSPGQGSTYEQYF
>TRBV6-5|TRBD2|TRBJ2-5
CASSYSPGGLGTQYF
>TRBV23-1|TRBD1|TRBJ1-1
CASSRPTRDRGAFF
>TRBV30|.|TRBJ1-3
CAWSTPLGGWGNTIYF
>TRBV4-3|TRBD1|TRBJ2-3
CASSQMGHQGAGTDTQYF
>TRBV18|.|TRBJ2-3
CASSPYGGQGDTQYF
>TRBV27|.|TRBJ1-2
CASSPTGHYGYTF
>TRBV7-3|TRBD2|TRBJ2-5
CASSPTAGGETQYF
>TRBV29-1|.|TRBJ2-5
CSVEGGGETQYF
>TRBV5-6|TRBD2|.
CASSPGTTYEQYF
>TRBV5-1|TRBD2|TRBJ2-7
CASSTTPLAGGYEQYF
>TRBV5-1|TRBD2|TRBJ2-1
CATRRAGTLNEQFF
>TRBV21-1|.|TRBJ1-5
CASSNRTVSNQPQHF
>TRBV6-4|TRBD2|TRBJ2-3
CASSGSGDTDTQYF
>TRBV6-1|.|TRBJ2-4
CASSEGSFAKNIQYF
>TRBV29-1|TRBD1|TRBJ1-2
CSVDSGTDNYGYTF
>TRBV5-6|TRBD2|TRBJ2-1
CASSLAKTSGGNEQFF